This T cell receptor (beta chain) was obtained from a study of CXCR4 blockade with PD-1 therapy in pancreatic cancer (dated by TCRdb to between 2019 and 2020). About the investigation overall: The study combined multiplex immunohistochemistry and TCRbeta immunosequencing of resected pancreatic ductal adenocarcinoma with ex vivo slice culture testing PD-1 and CXCR4 blockade. To assess intratumoral heterogeneity, two geographically distinct regions from each of five or six tumors were TCR-sequenced. Here is what the overall study found, with its caveats: Amino acid clone frequency correlated strongly with the number of distinct nucleotide rearrangements encoding it, suggesting convergent selection by common tumor antigens. Because only TCRbeta chains were sequenced, true antigen-specificity overlap of convergent dominant clones was left unconfirmed pending paired alpha-beta single-cell sequencing. Clonal expansion was observed in tumors, with a mean productive clonality of 0.14 compared with roughly 0.048 in healthy blood, but no correlation between clonality and survival was found.

Using the immunoSEQ Assay at Adaptive Biotechnologies, the researchers immunosequenced TCRbeta CDR3 regions from the extracted DNA. The source study handled its data this way. To quantify the absolute abundance of each unique TCRbeta CDR3, sequences were collapsed and filtered. Clonality was calculated as 1 minus Pielou's evenness, using only productive in-frame rearrangements. Regional overlap was evaluated by tracking the top 100 nucleotide rearrangements across paired samples, and paired versus unrelated samples were compared using the Morisita index. The immunoSEQ Rearrangement Details tool was used to assess convergence of nucleotide rearrangements onto identical amino acid sequences. This immuneACCESS table, as held by TCRdb, lists in-frame sequences with V and J called but not all clones. Of the missing ones, under half trace to an unresolved V gene in checked studies; the others have no known cause. D and trimming were read from the DNA, whereas the V and J calls and clone size are those reported in that table. This sample holds approximately 2,400 clones; roughly 40% were observed only once. The ten largest make up 14% to 15% of the sample.

The archived tumor blocks came from patients who had not received neoadjuvant therapy before resection. The preserved-tissue arm of the study used 30 to 35 surgical resection samples from about 25 previously untreated pancreatic ductal adenocarcinoma patients. DNA for the resection arm was extracted from ten 5-micron curls of FFPE tumor lying next to the multiplex immunohistochemistry slide. Inclusive of the bounding cysteine and phenylalanine, the CDR3 is 16 residues long. This entry keeps only the CDR3 DNA: 48 bases, framed from base 1. Sequences SGHNT (CDR1) and YENEEA (CDR2) are obtained from the germline V gene. At the junction V is shortened by 2 bases and J by 0 bases, with 11 bases in between. Points on this clone: Which antigen it targets is not known. Nothing much larger sits one base from this clone, and base qualities are not available.

The rearrangement joined TRBV11-3 to TRBJ1-3; the D region possibly corresponds to TRBD1 (6 bases align). The sample taken for sequencing was tumor tissue. The source of this sequence is a human donor with pancreatic ductal adenocarcinoma. The DNA is as follows: TGTGCCAGCAGCTTACTAACAGGGTTCTCTGGAAACACCATATATTTT. This yields the protein CASSLLTGFSGNTIYF.